This TCR beta chain was obtained from a study of regulatory T cells in long-lasting Graves disease. Turning to the study itself: Those with persistent Graves' disease had received antithyroid drugs for over 5 years with positive TSH receptor antibodies.

There are 12 residues in the CDR3. Per germline, CDR1 SNHLY and CDR2 FYNNEI. Trimming shortened V by 1 base and J by 2 bases, and 3 bases separated the two germline ends. This clonotype was seen repeatedly, ten times or more. As yet, its antigen is unknown. The time point here: persistent/refractory GD, antithyroid drugs over 5 years with positive TRAb. Scientists built the TCR library using RNA that was extracted from PBMCs. Staff took approximately 10 milliliters of peripheral blood and put it into EDTA tubes. The study's findings and limits: Persistent disease exhibited a predilection for TRBV28, TRBJ1-2 and TRBJ2-5.

According to the study, TCR beta libraries were built with iRepertoire HTBI primers and CDR3-region Arm-PCR. TCRdb redid the calling of the multiplex PCR reads with MiXCR, one entry per CDR3 protein. The table records hundreds of thousands of distinct CDR3 sequences, around 20% of them present only once. The chain carries TRBV2 and TRBJ2-7; D gene unclear. This receptor was identified in a female donor with Graves disease. The specimen comprised peripheral blood mononuclear cells (PBMCs), sampled when the disease was refractory, from a patient treated with antithyroid drugs. The CDR3 DNA is TGTGCCAGCAGTGAAGACACCTACGAGCAGTACTTC. Translating gives CASSEDTYEQYF.